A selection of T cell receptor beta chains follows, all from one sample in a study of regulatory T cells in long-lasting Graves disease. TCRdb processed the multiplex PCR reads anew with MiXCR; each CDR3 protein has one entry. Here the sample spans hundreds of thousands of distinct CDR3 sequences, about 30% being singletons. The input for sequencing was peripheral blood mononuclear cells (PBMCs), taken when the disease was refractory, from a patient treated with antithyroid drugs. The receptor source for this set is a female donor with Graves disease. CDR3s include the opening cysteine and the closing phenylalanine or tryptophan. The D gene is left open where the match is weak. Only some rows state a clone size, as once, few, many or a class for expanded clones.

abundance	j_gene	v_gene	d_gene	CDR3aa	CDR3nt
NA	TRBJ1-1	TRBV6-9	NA	CASSYVGVGTEAFF	TGTGCCAGCAGTTACGTGGGGGTTGGCACTGAAGCTTTCTTT
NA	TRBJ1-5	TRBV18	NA	CASSPTITNQPQHF	TGTGCCAGCTCACCTACGATTACCAATCAGCCCCAGCATTTT
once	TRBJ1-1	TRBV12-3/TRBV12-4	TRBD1	CASSLRQGASEAFF	TGTGCCAGCAGTTTGAGGCAGGGGGCTTCTGAAGCTTTCTTT
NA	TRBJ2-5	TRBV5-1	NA	CASSLLGLGETQYF	TGCGCCAGCAGCTTGCTGGGGTTGGGGGAGACCCAGTACTTC
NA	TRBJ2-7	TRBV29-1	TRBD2	CSVAGDLVEQYF	TGCAGCGTAGCGGGAGACTTGGTTGAGCAGTACTTC
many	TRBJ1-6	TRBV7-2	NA	CASRPGGNSPLHF	TGTGCCAGCAGACCTGGGGGTAATTCACCCCTCCACTTT
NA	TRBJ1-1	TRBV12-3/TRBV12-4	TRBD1	CASSSETGWTEAFF	TGTGCCAGCAGTTCGGAGACAGGGTGGACTGAAGCTTTCTTT
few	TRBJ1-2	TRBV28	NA	CASSLTLDGYTF	TGTGCCAGCAGTTTGACGTTGGATGGCTACACCTTC
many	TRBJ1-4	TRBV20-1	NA	CSARPRGRAGEKLFF	TGCAGTGCTAGACCCCGTGGCAGGGCGGGGGAAAAACTGTTTTTT
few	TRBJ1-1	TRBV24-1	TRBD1	CATSGTGEGSTEAFF	TGTGCCACCTCAGGGACAGGGGAAGGGAGCACTGAAGCTTTCTTT
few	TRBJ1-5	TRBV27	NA	CASSPHEGRGDQPQHF	TGTGCCAGCAGTCCCCACGAGGGCAGGGGTGACCAGCCCCAGCATTTT
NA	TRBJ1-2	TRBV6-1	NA	CASSESGSMQYGYTF	TGTGCCAGCAGTGAATCCGGGTCCATGCAATATGGCTACACCTTC
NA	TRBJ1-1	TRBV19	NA	CASSIPGPSGEAFF	TGTGCCAGTAGTATACCAGGGCCTTCGGGTGAAGCTTTCTTT
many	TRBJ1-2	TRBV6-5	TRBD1	CASSYDRGSYGYTF	TGTGCCAGCAGTTACGACAGGGGATCCTATGGCTACACCTTC
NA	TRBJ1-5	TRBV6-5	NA	CASSYSPGQGAQPQHF	TGTGCCAGCAGTTACTCGCCAGGGCAGGGAGCTCAGCCCCAGCATTTT
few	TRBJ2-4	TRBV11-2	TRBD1	CASSLRLRMLKGQGDVQNIQYF	TGTGCCAGCAGCTTAAGGCTAAGGATGCTGAAGGGACAGGGGGATGTACAAAACATTCAGTACTTC
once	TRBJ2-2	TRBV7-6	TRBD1	CTSSSTGANTGELFF	TGTACCAGCAGCTCGACAGGGGCGAACACCGGGGAGCTGTTTTTT
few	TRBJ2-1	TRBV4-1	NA	CASSQTSFEQFF	TGCGCCAGCAGCCAAACTAGCTTTGAGCAGTTCTTC
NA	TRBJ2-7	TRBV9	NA	CASSGGAVWGRYEQYF	TGTGCCAGCAGCGGAGGGGCCGTGTGGGGGCGCTACGAGCAGTACTTC
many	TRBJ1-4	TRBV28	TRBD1	CASRGQGSPNEKLFF	TGTGCCAGCAGAGGACAGGGTTCGCCTAATGAAAAACTGTTTTTT
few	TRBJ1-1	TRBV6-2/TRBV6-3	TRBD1	CASSTPGGGTEAFF	TGTGCCAGCAGTACCCCAGGGGGGGGCACTGAAGCTTTCTTT
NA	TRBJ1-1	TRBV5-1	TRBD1	CASSNRDRGLQETEAFF	TGCGCCAGCAGCAACCGGGACAGGGGGCTACAGGAGACTGAAGCTTTCTTT
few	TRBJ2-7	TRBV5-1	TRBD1	CASSFGPGTALTYEQYF	TGCGCCAGCAGCTTTGGACCCGGGACAGCTCTAACCTACGAGCAGTACTTC
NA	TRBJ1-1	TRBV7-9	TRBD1	CASRPHPGQMNTEAFF	TGTGCCAGCAGACCTCATCCGGGACAGATGAACACTGAAGCTTTCTTT
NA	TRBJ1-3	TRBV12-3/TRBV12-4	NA	CASKTVSGSTIYF	TGTGCCAGCAAGACAGTCTCTGGAAGCACCATATATTTT
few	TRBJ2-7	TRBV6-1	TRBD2	CASSESRGGGEQYF	TGTGCCAGCAGCGAGAGTCGGGGGGGGGGGGAGCAGTACTTC
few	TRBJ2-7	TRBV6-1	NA	CAIRPAGAVYEQYF	TGTGCCATCCGACCCGCAGGGGCCGTCTACGAGCAGTACTTC
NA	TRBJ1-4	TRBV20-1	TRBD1	CSARTGTGGAGTNEKLFF	TGCAGTGCTAGGACCGGGACAGGGGGCGCAGGAACTAATGAAAAACTGTTTTTT
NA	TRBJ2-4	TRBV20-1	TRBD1	CSASGTRGRGIQYF	TGCAGTGCTAGCGGTACGAGGGGGCGAGGCATTCAGTACTTC
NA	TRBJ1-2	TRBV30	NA	CASALQGDYGYTF	TGTGCCTCTGCCCTCCAAGGAGACTATGGCTACACCTTC
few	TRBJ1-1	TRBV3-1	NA	CASRVQANTEAFF	TGTGCCAGCAGAGTACAGGCGAACACTGAAGCTTTCTTT
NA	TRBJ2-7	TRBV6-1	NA	CASRTLEGEQYF	TGTGCCAGCAGAACCCTTGAAGGGGAGCAGTACTTC
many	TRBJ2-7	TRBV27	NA	CASSLSGGVHHEQYF	TGTGCCAGCAGTTTATCTGGGGGAGTCCACCACGAGCAGTACTTC
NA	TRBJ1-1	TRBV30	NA	CAWSETNTEAFF	TGTGCCTGGAGTGAGACGAACACTGAAGCTTTCTTT
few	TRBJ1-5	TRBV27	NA	CASSFSGALRPQHF	TGTGCCAGCAGTTTTTCGGGGGCTTTGAGGCCCCAGCATTTT
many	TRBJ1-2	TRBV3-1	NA	CASSQNEGDGYTF	TGTGCCAGCAGCCAAAATGAGGGGGACGGCTACACCTTC
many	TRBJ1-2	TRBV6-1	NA	CASSETRPGSNYGYTF	TGTGCCAGCAGTGAAACTAGACCGGGTTCTAACTATGGCTACACCTTC
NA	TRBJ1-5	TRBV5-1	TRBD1	CASSLGDRDSSQPQHF	TGCGCCAGCAGCTTGGGGGACAGGGATTCTTCTCAGCCCCAGCATTTT
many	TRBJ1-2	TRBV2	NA	CASSEAGLNYGYTF	TGTGCCAGCAGTGAAGCTGGATTAAACTATGGCTACACCTTC
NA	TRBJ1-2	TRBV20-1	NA	CSAPGVREGYTF	TGCAGTGCCCCCGGGGTCAGGGAAGGCTACACCTTC
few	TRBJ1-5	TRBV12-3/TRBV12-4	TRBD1	CASSFWGTVNSNQPQHF	TGTGCCAGCAGTTTTTGGGGGACAGTTAATAGCAATCAGCCCCAGCATTTT
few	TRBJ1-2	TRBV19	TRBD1	CASKPGTGVYGYTF	TGTGCCAGTAAGCCGGGGACAGGGGTCTATGGCTACACCTTC
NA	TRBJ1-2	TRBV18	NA	CASSPPSRVYGYTF	TGTGCCAGCTCACCACCTTCGAGGGTCTATGGCTACACCTTC